These T cell receptor beta chains were read from a single sample in a study of post-analysis software for immune sequencing data. From the PCR reads, TCRdb called clonotypes with MiXCR, one entry per CDR3 protein. The sample yields approximately 360,000 distinct CDR3 sequences, approximately 33% seen once. The source material was blood. These receptors were taken from a girl aged 5-17 years with multiple sclerosis. CDR3s include the opening cysteine and the closing phenylalanine or tryptophan. Fields, in order: clone size, J gene, CDR3 length, V gene, D gene, CDR3 protein, CDR3 DNA. A D gene is named only where the DNA matches it firmly. Size tells how often a clone was seen (once, few, many) or the class of an expanded clone, and some rows leave it out.

clone_size: .; j_call: TRBJ1-2; cdr3_length: 15; v_call: TRBV3-1; d_call: .; cdr3_aa: CASSHPITGRHGYTF; cdr3_nt: TGTGCCAGCAGCCACCCCATCACAGGGAGGCATGGCTACACCTTC
clone_size: few; j_call: TRBJ2-2; cdr3_length: 17; v_call: TRBV3-1; d_call: TRBD1; cdr3_aa: CASSHSRDRVSGGELFF; cdr3_nt: TGTGCCAGCAGCCACAGCCGGGACAGGGTTTCGGGCGGGGAGCTGTTTTTT
clone_size: few; j_call: TRBJ2-5; cdr3_length: 14; v_call: TRBV12-3/TRBV12-4; d_call: TRBD1; cdr3_aa: CASSSNRGRETQYF; cdr3_nt: TGTGCCAGCAGTTCAAACAGGGGGAGGGAGACCCAGTACTTC
clone_size: .; j_call: TRBJ2-3; cdr3_length: 13; v_call: TRBV20-1; d_call: .; cdr3_aa: CSARGAHTDTQYF; cdr3_nt: TGCAGTGCTAGGGGGGCGCACACAGATACGCAGTATTTT
clone_size: .; j_call: TRBJ2-7; cdr3_length: 15; v_call: TRBV7-9; d_call: TRBD1; cdr3_aa: CASSSAYRGRHEQYF; cdr3_nt: TGTGCCAGCAGCTCGGCCTACAGGGGGCGCCACGAGCAGTACTTC
clone_size: .; j_call: TRBJ2-1; cdr3_length: 13; v_call: TRBV7-7; d_call: .; cdr3_aa: CASSSDRYNEQFF; cdr3_nt: TGTGCTAGCAGCTCGGACAGATACAATGAGCAGTTCTTC
clone_size: .; j_call: TRBJ2-4; cdr3_length: 17; v_call: TRBV4-2; d_call: .; cdr3_aa: CASSQEAVTGAKNIQYF; cdr3_nt: TGTGCCAGCAGCCAAGAGGCGGTGACCGGAGCCAAAAACATTCAGTACTTC
clone_size: .; j_call: TRBJ1-2; cdr3_length: 18; v_call: TRBV4-2; d_call: .; cdr3_aa: CASSQDFRGIVANYGYTF; cdr3_nt: TGTGCCAGCAGCCAAGATTTTCGGGGGATAGTCGCTAACTATGGCTACACCTTC
clone_size: many; j_call: TRBJ2-5; cdr3_length: 14; v_call: TRBV7-3; d_call: TRBD1; cdr3_aa: CASSRDRGGETQYF; cdr3_nt: TGTGCCAGCAGCCGTGACAGGGGGGGGGAGACCCAGTACTTC
clone_size: .; j_call: TRBJ2-3; cdr3_length: 14; v_call: TRBV6-6; d_call: .; cdr3_aa: CASSYTGSPDTQYF; cdr3_nt: TGTGCCAGCAGTTACACAGGGTCCCCAGATACGCAGTATTTT
clone_size: .; j_call: TRBJ2-1; cdr3_length: 17; v_call: TRBV11-2; d_call: TRBD2; cdr3_aa: CAARPAGGLRSYNEQFF; cdr3_nt: TGTGCCGCCCGCCCAGCGGGGGGGCTCAGATCCTACAATGAGCAGTTCTTC
clone_size: .; j_call: TRBJ2-3; cdr3_length: 18; v_call: TRBV29-1; d_call: .; cdr3_aa: CSVEDRRAQSAPTDTQYF; cdr3_nt: TGCAGCGTTGAAGATCGGAGAGCCCAATCCGCCCCCACAGATACGCAGTATTTT
clone_size: few; j_call: TRBJ2-1; cdr3_length: 17; v_call: TRBV11-2; d_call: TRBD2; cdr3_aa: CASSSPRLAGPYNEQFF; cdr3_nt: TGTGCCAGCAGCTCGCCCCGACTAGCGGGCCCCTACAATGAGCAGTTCTTC
clone_size: .; j_call: TRBJ1-4; cdr3_length: 19; v_call: TRBV27; d_call: TRBD1; cdr3_aa: CASSLLAVTGGGANEKLFF; cdr3_nt: TGTGCCAGCAGTTTGCTCGCGGTGACAGGGGGCGGGGCTAATGAAAAACTGTTTTTT
clone_size: .; j_call: TRBJ2-3; cdr3_length: 15; v_call: TRBV7-8; d_call: .; cdr3_aa: CASLDPFFRTDTQYF; cdr3_nt: TGTGCCAGCTTAGACCCTTTTTTCCGCACAGATACGCAGTATTTT
clone_size: few; j_call: TRBJ2-7; cdr3_length: 11; v_call: TRBV6-5; d_call: .; cdr3_aa: CASTDRVSQYF; cdr3_nt: TGTGCCAGCACAGACCGGGTGTCCCAGTACTTC
clone_size: .; j_call: TRBJ2-1; cdr3_length: 15; v_call: TRBV5-1; d_call: TRBD1; cdr3_aa: CASTLGTGNYNEQFF; cdr3_nt: TGCGCCAGCACGCTGGGGACAGGGAACTACAATGAGCAGTTCTTC
clone_size: few; j_call: TRBJ2-3; cdr3_length: 12; v_call: TRBV6-6; d_call: .; cdr3_aa: CASSYSPDTQYF; cdr3_nt: TGTGCCAGCAGTTATTCCCCAGATACGCAGTATTTT
clone_size: few; j_call: TRBJ1-1; cdr3_length: 13; v_call: TRBV12-3/TRBV12-4; d_call: .; cdr3_aa: CASSLGTAYEAFF; cdr3_nt: TGTGCCAGCAGTTTGGGCACAGCCTATGAAGCTTTCTTT
clone_size: few; j_call: TRBJ1-2; cdr3_length: 15; v_call: TRBV12-3/TRBV12-4; d_call: .; cdr3_aa: CASSPLPVQDGGYTF; cdr3_nt: TGTGCCAGCAGCCCTCTCCCCGTACAGGATGGCGGCTACACCTTC
clone_size: few; j_call: TRBJ1-5; cdr3_length: 14; v_call: TRBV20-1; d_call: .; cdr3_aa: CSAQRGGAGQPQHF; cdr3_nt: TGCAGTGCTCAGAGAGGGGGAGCAGGTCAGCCCCAGCATTTT
clone_size: .; j_call: TRBJ2-1; cdr3_length: 14; v_call: TRBV6-1; d_call: TRBD2; cdr3_aa: CASSALAGGQDEFF; cdr3_nt: TGTGCCAGCAGTGCTCTAGCGGGGGGCCAAGATGAGTTCTTC
clone_size: few; j_call: TRBJ2-7; cdr3_length: 13; v_call: TRBV7-3; d_call: TRBD1; cdr3_aa: CASSLSDRAEQYF; cdr3_nt: TGTGCCAGCAGCCTATCAGACAGGGCCGAGCAGTACTTC
clone_size: few; j_call: TRBJ1-2; cdr3_length: 12; v_call: TRBV29-1; d_call: TRBD1; cdr3_aa: CSVRGTAYGYTF; cdr3_nt: TGCAGCGTTCGTGGGACAGCTTATGGCTACACCTTC
clone_size: .; j_call: TRBJ1-1; cdr3_length: 13; v_call: TRBV29-1; d_call: TRBD1; cdr3_aa: CSVEWDRGIEAFF; cdr3_nt: TGCAGCGTTGAATGGGACAGAGGGATTGAAGCTTTCTTT
clone_size: few; j_call: TRBJ1-1; cdr3_length: 13; v_call: TRBV10-2; d_call: TRBD1; cdr3_aa: CARGQGPLAEAFF; cdr3_nt: TGCGCCAGGGGACAGGGGCCCTTGGCTGAAGCTTTCTTT
clone_size: few; j_call: TRBJ2-7; cdr3_length: 16; v_call: TRBV18; d_call: TRBD2; cdr3_aa: CASSPAGLAGTYEQYF; cdr3_nt: TGTGCCAGCTCACCTGCGGGACTAGCGGGGACCTACGAGCAGTACTTC
clone_size: .; j_call: TRBJ2-7; cdr3_length: 12; v_call: TRBV7-2; d_call: .; cdr3_aa: CASSPEGVEQYF; cdr3_nt: TGTGCCAGCAGCCCAGAGGGGGTCGAGCAGTACTTC
clone_size: .; j_call: TRBJ2-1; cdr3_length: 16; v_call: TRBV5-1; d_call: .; cdr3_aa: CASSLYRGETYNEQFF; cdr3_nt: TGCGCCAGCAGCTTGTACCGGGGCGAAACCTACAATGAGCAGTTCTTC
clone_size: .; j_call: TRBJ1-1; cdr3_length: 15; v_call: TRBV5-1; d_call: .; cdr3_aa: CASSLGGAGDTEAFF; cdr3_nt: TGCGCCAGCAGCTTGGGGGGGGCTGGTGACACTGAAGCTTTCTTT
clone_size: .; j_call: TRBJ2-3; cdr3_length: 13; v_call: TRBV18; d_call: .; cdr3_aa: CASSPVPTDTQYF; cdr3_nt: TGTGCCAGCTCACCGGTGCCCACAGATACGCAGTATTTT
clone_size: .; j_call: TRBJ2-3; cdr3_length: 15; v_call: TRBV6-4; d_call: TRBD2; cdr3_aa: CATSSAGGTEDTQYF; cdr3_nt: TGTGCCACCTCTTCGGCGGGGGGGACCGAGGATACGCAGTATTTT
clone_size: once; j_call: TRBJ2-7; cdr3_length: 15; v_call: TRBV4-1; d_call: .; cdr3_aa: CASSQQLSGGYEQYF; cdr3_nt: TGCGCCAGCAGCCAACAATTGTCCGGAGGCTACGAGCAGTACTTC
clone_size: .; j_call: TRBJ2-7; cdr3_length: 15; v_call: TRBV20-1; d_call: .; cdr3_aa: CSARASSPPHNEQYF; cdr3_nt: TGCAGTGCTAGAGCTAGCTCCCCCCCGCACAATGAGCAGTACTTC
clone_size: .; j_call: TRBJ2-1; cdr3_length: 13; v_call: TRBV6-5; d_call: .; cdr3_aa: CASSPTLGNEQFF; cdr3_nt: TGTGCCAGCAGCCCGACCCTCGGCAATGAGCAGTTCTTC
clone_size: few; j_call: TRBJ1-5; cdr3_length: 15; v_call: TRBV7-2; d_call: TRBD1; cdr3_aa: CASSFRTGSNQPQHF; cdr3_nt: TGTGCCAGCAGCTTCAGGACAGGGTCGAATCAGCCCCAGCATTTT
clone_size: few; j_call: TRBJ2-7; cdr3_length: 12; v_call: TRBV10-3; d_call: .; cdr3_aa: CAISLEGREQYF; cdr3_nt: TGTGCCATCAGTCTAGAGGGTCGCGAGCAGTACTTC
clone_size: few; j_call: TRBJ2-7; cdr3_length: 14; v_call: TRBV5-1; d_call: .; cdr3_aa: CASSLESRVYEQYF; cdr3_nt: TGCGCCAGCAGCTTGGAGTCCAGGGTCTACGAGCAGTACTTC
clone_size: .; j_call: TRBJ2-1; cdr3_length: 17; v_call: TRBV6-1; d_call: .; cdr3_aa: CASSEGWALSSYNEQFF; cdr3_nt: TGTGCCAGCAGTGAAGGTTGGGCTCTATCCTCCTACAATGAGCAGTTCTTC
clone_size: .; j_call: TRBJ2-3; cdr3_length: 15; v_call: TRBV9; d_call: TRBD1; cdr3_aa: CASSVRQGVTDTQYF; cdr3_nt: TGTGCCAGCAGCGTCAGACAGGGGGTCACAGATACGCAGTATTTT
clone_size: few; j_call: TRBJ2-1; cdr3_length: 17; v_call: TRBV9; d_call: .; cdr3_aa: CASSAPRFGGAYNEQFF; cdr3_nt: TGTGCCAGCAGCGCCCCCCGGTTTGGGGGCGCCTACAATGAGCAGTTCTTC
clone_size: few; j_call: TRBJ2-5; cdr3_length: 13; v_call: TRBV7-7; d_call: .; cdr3_aa: CASSSFREETQYF; cdr3_nt: TGTGCTAGCAGCTCCTTCAGGGAAGAGACCCAGTACTTC
clone_size: .; j_call: TRBJ2-1; cdr3_length: 14; v_call: TRBV4-3; d_call: TRBD1; cdr3_aa: CASSQGTGGNEQFF; cdr3_nt: TGCGCCAGCAGCCAAGGAACAGGGGGAAATGAGCAGTTCTTC
clone_size: .; j_call: TRBJ2-1; cdr3_length: 17; v_call: TRBV11-2; d_call: .; cdr3_aa: CASSLDSWDEAYNEQFF; cdr3_nt: TGTGCCAGCAGCTTAGATTCGTGGGACGAGGCCTACAATGAGCAGTTCTTC
clone_size: .; j_call: TRBJ1-2; cdr3_length: 14; v_call: TRBV27; d_call: .; cdr3_aa: CASSAHRANYGYTF; cdr3_nt: TGTGCCAGCAGCGCACACAGGGCTAACTATGGCTACACCTTC
clone_size: .; j_call: TRBJ1-4; cdr3_length: 15; v_call: TRBV12-3/TRBV12-4; d_call: .; cdr3_aa: CASSFGAATNEKLFF; cdr3_nt: TGTGCCAGCAGTTTTGGAGCAGCAACTAATGAAAAACTGTTTTTT
clone_size: few; j_call: TRBJ1-4; cdr3_length: 15; v_call: TRBV4-1; d_call: .; cdr3_aa: CASSPSTGRNEKLFF; cdr3_nt: TGCGCCAGCAGCCCCAGTACAGGTCGTAATGAAAAACTGTTTTTT
clone_size: .; j_call: TRBJ2-3; cdr3_length: 15; v_call: TRBV7-9; d_call: .; cdr3_aa: CASSLAQLSTDTQYF; cdr3_nt: TGTGCCAGCAGCTTAGCGCAGCTATCCACAGATACGCAGTATTTT
clone_size: few; j_call: TRBJ2-1; cdr3_length: 18; v_call: TRBV4-1; d_call: .; cdr3_aa: CASSQGVEGRGFHNEQFF; cdr3_nt: TGCGCCAGCAGCCAAGGGGTTGAGGGGAGGGGGTTCCACAATGAGCAGTTCTTC
clone_size: few; j_call: TRBJ1-2; cdr3_length: 17; v_call: TRBV4-1; d_call: .; cdr3_aa: CASSQVAQRTLYYGYTF; cdr3_nt: TGCGCCAGCAGCCAAGTGGCCCAGAGAACCCTCTATTATGGCTACACCTTC
clone_size: .; j_call: TRBJ2-3; cdr3_length: 19; v_call: TRBV4-2; d_call: TRBD2; cdr3_aa: CASSQEETSGGSSTDTQYF; cdr3_nt: TGTGCCAGCAGCCAAGAGGAGACTAGCGGGGGGTCTAGCACAGATACGCAGTATTTT
clone_size: few; j_call: TRBJ1-2; cdr3_length: 14; v_call: TRBV24-1; d_call: .; cdr3_aa: CATSDPPKEYGYTF; cdr3_nt: TGTGCCACCAGTGATCCCCCTAAGGAATATGGCTACACCTTC